The 12 T cell receptor beta chains reported below all come from one sample, sequenced in a study of monozygotic twins with cystic fibrosis (dated by TCRdb to the early 2020s). Receptor libraries were prepared by the immunoSEQ multiplex PCR assay. TCRdb mirrors the immuneACCESS table, restricted to in-frame sequences. Some clones are absent from its copies; in checked studies, under half trace to an unresolved V gene, and the reason for the others is unknown. The sample table holds 35,000 or so clones, of which about 80% were seen once. The ten most abundant clones make up roughly 1.8% of the sample. Sequencing input: blood. These receptors all come from a girl under 10 years old with cystic fibrosis.

This clone was found once. The genes are TRBV7-9 and TRBJ2-3; 7 nucleotides match TRBD2. This CDR3 comprises 15 residues. CDR1 SEHNR and CDR2 FQNEAQ come from the germline V gene (reference sequence). J lost 0 bases, V lost 5 bases, and 5 bases had no gene match. The CDR3 nucleotides are TGTGCCAGCAGCCCCGGACTAGTTAGCACAGATACGCAGTATTTT. Translation gives CASSPGLVSTDTQYF.

The chain combines TRBV6-1 with TRBJ1-6; D remains unclear. Between the trimmed V and J ends, which lost 5 bases and 6 bases, there was a span of 8 bases. The CDR3 covers 13 residues. Germline V gene sequence: CDR1 MNHNS, CDR2 SASEGT. Here the CDR3 DNA reads TGTGCCAGCAGTCGCGACGGTAATTCACCCCTCCACTTT. It specifies CASSRDGNSPLHF.

The V and J genes are TRBV30 and TRBJ1-5; unclear D gene. This CDR3 has 15 residues. V lost 0 bases, J lost 3 bases, and 12 bases lay in between. CDR1 GTSNPN and CDR2 SVGIG come from the germline V gene (reference sequence). This CDR3 is CAWSVPGIPNQPQHF. In DNA, the CDR3 is TGTGCCTGGAGTGTCCCCGGGATCCCCAATCAGCCCCAGCATTTT.

The rearrangement links TRBV5-4 to TRBJ2-2; D not resolved. There are 15 residues in the CDR3. CDR1 and CDR2 (germline): SGHNT, YYREEE (reference sequence). V lost 5 bases to trimming and J lost 3 bases, with 14 bases between them. The CDR3 nucleotides read TGTGCCAGCAGGGTCCTTGGGATCGACACCGGGGAGCTGTTTTTT. Encoded protein: CASRVLGIDTGELFF.

V usage is TRBV18 and J usage is TRBJ1-1; D not certain. Germline assignment: CDR1 KGHSH and CDR2 LQKENI. Deletions cut 0 bases from V and 4 bases from J, with 9 bases between. The CDR3 sequence is 14 residues long. The CDR3 here is CASSPPTGSTEAFF. CDR3 DNA: TGTGCCAGCTCACCACCAACGGGGTCCACTGAAGCTTTCTTT.

The chain employs TRBV7-9 and TRBJ1-2, with D unclear. V was shortened by 1 base and J by 1 base, with 7 bases between the two germline ends. The CDR3 sequence is 14 residues long. Germline-derived CDR1 and CDR2 are SEHNR and FQNEAQ (reference sequence). Here the CDR3 reads CASSLVADNYGYTF. The CDR3 region has the DNA TGTGCCAGCAGCTTAGTGGCAGATAACTATGGCTACACCTTC.

This clone was found a few times. The V and J genes are TRBV5-4 and TRBJ2-7; maybe TRBD2 (5 bases). The CDR3 covers 14 residues. Trimming stripped 2 bases from V and 6 bases from J, with 15 bases between. Germline V gene sequence: CDR1 SGHNT, CDR2 YYREEE (reference sequence). CDR3 sequence reads: CASSFVGGPAEQYF. CDR3 sequence (DNA): TGTGCCAGCAGCTTTGTGGGCGGGCCGGCCGAGCAGTACTTC.

The rearrangement joins TRBV5-1 to TRBJ1-6; D is uncertain. The germline V gene has CDR1 SGHRS and CDR2 YFSETQ. The CDR3 loop spans 15 amino acids. The germline V and J ends were trimmed by 1 base and 10 bases, with 15 bases remaining between them. Here the CDR3 DNA reads TGCGCCAGCAGCTTGCTAGGCACAGCCTCATCACCCCTCCACTTT. This codes for CASSLLGTASSPLHF.

The J gene is TRBJ2-3, the V gene TRBV6-6; the D gene is possibly TRBD1 (5 bases). Germline CDR1 is MNHNY and CDR2 is SVGAGI (reference sequence). The CDR3 has 15 amino acids. Between the trimmed V and J ends, which lost 7 bases and 1 base, there was a span of 15 bases. The CDR3 DNA reads as TGTGCCAGCAACGCGGACACTGTGGGCACAGATACGCAGTATTTT. Protein sequence: CASNADTVGTDTQYF.

This clone was seen only once. The chain uses TRBV5-1 and TRBJ1-5; D possibly corresponds to TRBD1 (5 bases). Germline assignment: CDR1 SGHRS and CDR2 YFSETQ. Between the trimmed V and J ends, which lost 3 bases and 5 bases, there was a span of 15 bases. This CDR3 comprises 15 residues. CDR3 nucleotides: TGCGCCAGCAGCTCCCGTGGGGGGAGGGATCAGCCCCAGCATTTT. Translation: CASSSRGGRDQPQHF.

The chain links TRBV25-1 to TRBJ2-2; D ambiguous. There are 11 residues in the CDR3. V was cut by 6 bases and J by 7 bases, with 6 bases left in between. Per germline, CDR1 MGHDK and CDR2 SYGVNS. The DNA of the CDR3 is TGTGCCAGCAGAAAAATCGGGGAGCTGTTTTTT. Protein product: CASRKIGELFF.

The CDR3 here is CASSEGTGREGGYTF. The CDR3, as DNA: TGTGCCAGCAGCGAGGGGACAGGCCGAGAGGGCGGCTACACCTTC. The rearrangement links TRBV5-5 to TRBJ1-2; 8 bases map to TRBD1. J lost 8 bases, V lost 4 bases, and 13 bases had no gene match. From germline, CDR1 is SGHKS and CDR2 YYEKEE (reference sequence). The CDR3 has 15 amino acids. Variable domain in full (rest from reference TRBV5-5 and TRBJ1-2): DAGVTQSPTHLIKTRGQQVTLRCSPISGHKSVSWYQQVLGQGPQFIFQYYEKEERGRGNFPDRFSARQFPNYSSELNVNALLLGDSALYLCASSEGTGREGGYTFGSGTRLTVV.